These 9 T cell receptor beta chains were sequenced from one sample in a study of blood T cell repertoires in COVID-19. Generated by immunoSEQ multiplex PCR, the TCRdb table keeps only in-frame clones and is missing some. The table records 400,000 to 500,000 clones, approximately 91% of them present only once. The sample consisted of PBMCs or T cells enriched from blood (not recorded which). Receptors originate from a woman aged 18 to 35 who had been exposed to COVID-19.

This chain links TRBV18 with TRBJ1-6, with 7 bases lining up with TRBD1. This CDR3 is 16 amino acids long. Trimming cost V 4 bases and J 7 bases; bases outside gene matches: 10. CDR1 is KGHSH, CDR2 LQKENI, per germline. CDR3 in DNA: TGTGCCAGCTCACACAAGACAGGGTGGGTAAATTCACCCCTCCACTTT. This codes for CASSHKTGWVNSPLHF.

This chain joins TRBV5-8 and TRBJ1-2, with D maybe TRBD1 (5 bases). Trimming took 4 bases from V and 7 from J, leaving 20 bases between them. The CDR3 totals 15 residues. Germline V gene data show CDR1 as SGHTS and CDR2 as YDEGEE. CDR3 coding DNA: TGTGCCAGCAGCCTGACCTCGTGGGGCGTTGGTGGCTACACCTTC. Its translation: CASSLTSWGVGGYTF.

This rearrangement joins TRBV6-5 to TRBJ2-2; 10 bases align to TRBD1. Germline V gene sequence: CDR1 MNHEY, CDR2 SVGAGI. The CDR3 runs 15 residues. Trimming at V came to 2 bases and at J to 3 bases, leaving 0 bases not matched to a gene. The CDR3, as DNA: TGTGCCAGCAGTTACGACAGGGGGCACACCGGGGAGCTGTTTTTT. Its translation: CASSYDRGHTGELFF.

This clone was detected only once. The genes are TRBV15 and TRBJ2-7; 9 nucleotides line up with TRBD1. Per germline, CDR1 LNHNV and CDR2 YYDKDF (reference sequence). Trimming took 2 bases from V and 5 from J; bases not matched to a gene: 10. The CDR3 runs to 16 residues. The CDR3 DNA sequence: TGTGCCACCAGCAGATTCTCCGACGACAGGGGGAACGAGCAGTACTTC. Translation gives CATSRFSDDRGNEQYF.

The V call is TRBV11-2, the J call TRBJ2-3, with D perhaps matching TRBD2 (6 bases). CDR3 size: 13 residues. The V gene lost 3 bases and the J gene lost 6 bases, with 10 bases spanning the gap. Germline values: CDR1 SGHAT, CDR2 FQNNGV. The CDR3, as DNA: TGTGCCAGCAGCTTCACTAGCTCGGATACGCAGTATTTT. It yields the protein CASSFTSSDTQYF.

The J gene is TRBJ2-2, the V gene TRBV29-1; TRBD2 might be the D (6 bases). V was trimmed by 6 bases and J by 0 bases, leaving 14 bases between them. The length of the CDR3 is 15 residues. Germline V CDR1 and CDR2: SQVTM, ANQGSEA. CDR3 loop: CSVLLIAANTGELFF. The CDR3 DNA reads as TGCAGCGTCTTGCTGATAGCGGCGAACACCGGGGAGCTGTTTTTT.

The J gene is TRBJ2-2, the V gene TRBV24-1; no clear D. Germline V gene lookup returns CDR1 KGHDR and CDR2 SFDVKD. The CDR3 has 12 residues. V was pared by 0 bases and J by 7 bases, with 2 bases between. The CDR3 sequence: CATSDLYGELFF. The CDR3 nucleotides read TGTGCCACCAGTGATTTGTACGGGGAGCTGTTTTTT.

V usage is TRBV19 and J usage is TRBJ2-6; D gene unclear. The CDR3 runs to 15 residues. V was cut by 5 bases and J by 0 bases, with 8 bases left in between. CDR1 LNHDA and CDR2 SQIVND come from the germline V gene (reference sequence). The CDR3 loop is CASSRLYSGANVLTF. DNA of the CDR3: TGTGCCAGTAGTCGTCTGTACTCTGGGGCCAACGTCCTGACTTTC.

The chain couples TRBV19 to TRBJ1-5, with 7 bases aligning to TRBD1. CDR1 and CDR2 from the germline V gene are LNHDA and SQIVND (reference sequence). The trim removed 6 bases at V and 0 bases at J, leaving 2 bases unmatched. The CDR3 loop spans 14 amino acids. Here the CDR3 reads CASRQGDSNQPQHF. The CDR3 bases are TGTGCCAGTAGGCAGGGGGATAGCAATCAGCCCCAGCATTTT.